Listed here are 8 T cell receptor beta chains from one sample, sequenced in a study of regulatory T cells in long-lasting Graves disease (dated by TCRdb to about 2021). Receptor amplification or capture employed multiplex PCR. TCRdb records Illumina HiSeq 4000 as the sequencer. TCR beta libraries were built with iRepertoire HTBI primers and Arm-PCR amplification of CDR3 regions. The public reads were reprocessed in TCRdb via fastp at Q25 and MiXCR, keeping in-frame beta chains. Each entry merges the rows of one CDR3 protein and shows their most common DNA and genes. For this sample the table gives 400,000 to 500,000 distinct CDR3 sequences, of which 14% were detected only once. The biggest ten clones account for around a sixth of the sample. The label giving this sample's time point can be read as: newly diagnosed GD, antithyroid drugs for less than 3 months. RNA was extracted from PBMCs in TRIzol for both TCR sequencing and RNA sequencing.

The data also belong to a second study, concerning T cells in Graves' hyperthyroidism and ophthalmopathy.

The sequencing used peripheral blood mononuclear cells (PBMCs), collected at new diagnosis, from a patient treated with antithyroid drugs. The receptors derive from a woman between 45 and 65 years old with Graves disease. Donor details come from another sample of the same person, matched by shared clones.

In its sample, this clonotype was seen a few times. This sequence joins TRBV9 and TRBJ2-5, with TRBD2 identical over 7 bases. The CDR3 covers 15 residues. Trimming removed 4 bases from V and 7 bases from J; junction bases left unmatched: 13. Looked up from germline, CDR1 is SGDLS and CDR2 is YYNGEE. The CDR3 loop reads CASSLLRLAVGTQYF. In nucleotides, the CDR3 is TGTGCCAGCAGCCTGCTGCGACTAGCCGTAGGGACCCAGTACTTC.

This clonotype turned up a few times. J is TRBJ2-1 and V is TRBV27; TRBD1 aligns across 9 bases. Germline V gene data show CDR1 as MNHEY and CDR2 as SMNVEV (reference sequence). The CDR3 spans 16 residues. The ends lost 4 bases at V and 3 bases at J; junction bases unmatched: 7. The CDR3 bases are TGTGCCAGCAGTTCCCGGACAGGGGAGTACTACAATGAGCAGTTCTTC. Its protein product is CASSSRTGEYYNEQFF.

This clonotype was detected many times. The rearrangement uses TRBV6-2 or TRBV6-3 and TRBJ2-7, with 16 positions matching TRBD2. CDR1 is MNHEY and CDR2 is SVGEGT in the germline V gene. V dropped 7 bases and J dropped 3; count of bases not matched to a gene: 12. The CDR3 has 18 amino acids. CDR3: CASTLGLAGGLGDYEQYF. CDR3 coding DNA: TGTGCCAGCACCTTGGGACTAGCGGGAGGGCTCGGCGACTACGAGCAGTACTTC.

Ten or more counts support this clonotype. The chain has TRBV2 and TRBJ1-5; 7 bases are shared with TRBD1. The trim removed 6 bases at V and 4 bases at J, leaving 6 bases unmatched. The CDR3 has 14 amino acids. CDR1 SNHLY and CDR2 FYNNEI come from the germline V gene. CDR3 sequence (DNA): TGTGCCAGCAGGGGACAGACGTGGAATCAGCCCCAGCATTTT. Its protein is CASRGQTWNQPQHF.

The rearrangement links TRBV3-1 to TRBJ2-3, with 9 bases identical to TRBD2. J gave up 2 bases and V 1 base, and 7 bases lay outside the gene matches. The CDR3 covers 17 residues. Looked up from germline, CDR1 is LGHDT and CDR2 is YNNKEL (reference sequence). The CDR3 here is CASSQGGSGSLTDTQYF. The CDR3 region has the DNA TGTGCCAGCAGCCAAGGGGGTAGCGGGAGCCTCACAGATACGCAGTATTTT.

The rearrangement uses TRBV9 and TRBJ2-2; no definite D call. Between the trimmed V and J ends, which lost 3 bases and 0 bases, there was a span of 9 bases. The CDR3 has 15 amino acids. Germline V gene data show CDR1 as SGDLS and CDR2 as YYNGEE. The CDR3 spells CASSGGGSNTGELFF. The CDR3 DNA follows: TGTGCCAGCAGCGGAGGTGGCTCGAACACCGGGGAGCTGTTTTTT.

In this sample, this clonotype turned up many times. The chain is built from TRBV5-1 and TRBJ1-3, with D possibly being TRBD1 (5 bases). The CDR3 has 17 residues. Germline V CDR1 and CDR2: SGHRS, YFSETQ. The V end lost 5 bases, the J end lost 0 bases, and 18 bases lay between the germline ends. The CDR3 reads CASRRGYASISGNTIYF. DNA of the CDR3: TGCGCCAGCAGGAGGGGTTACGCATCGATCTCTGGAAACACCATATATTTT.

Points on this clonotype: Being one base from a much bigger clone, this may be a read error. The V call is TRBV7-9, the J call TRBJ2-7; D possibly uses TRBD1 or TRBD2 (5 bases each). This CDR3 has 13 amino acids. CDR1 and CDR2 (germline): SEHNR, FQNEAQ (reference sequence). In DNA, the CDR3 is TGTGCCAGCACCGGGACGGAACTCTACAAGCAGTACTTC. Translating it yields CASTGTELYKQYF.